This TCR beta chain was identified in a study of blood T cell repertoires in COVID-19. Turning to the study itself: Donors in the United States, Italy and Spain gave samples during acute or convalescent COVID-19. The analysed material was cDNA or gDNA that came from T cells, B-cell-depleted T cells, or PBMCs.

Original data processing: Amplification from reference gene primers served as the basis for estimated nucleated cell counts. Sequencing used immunoSEQ multiplex PCR; TCRdb keeps in-frame clones, though not all of them. V and J calls and clone size are as listed in that table; D and trimming were resolved from the DNA. This sample has tens of thousands of clones, with less than 95% found just once. CDR3 length equals 11 residues. Trimming removed 6 bases at V and 3 bases at J, with 5 bases between. The receptor was derived from a man in his forties or fifties with acute or convalescent COVID-19. The gene calls are TRBV23-1 and TRBJ1-1, with D unresolved. TRBV23-1 is given ORF status, its function remaining uncertain. Sequencing input: peripheral blood. DNA of the CDR3: TGCGCCAGCAGGGCTGACACTGAAGCTTTCTTT. Translated, it gives CASRADTEAFF.